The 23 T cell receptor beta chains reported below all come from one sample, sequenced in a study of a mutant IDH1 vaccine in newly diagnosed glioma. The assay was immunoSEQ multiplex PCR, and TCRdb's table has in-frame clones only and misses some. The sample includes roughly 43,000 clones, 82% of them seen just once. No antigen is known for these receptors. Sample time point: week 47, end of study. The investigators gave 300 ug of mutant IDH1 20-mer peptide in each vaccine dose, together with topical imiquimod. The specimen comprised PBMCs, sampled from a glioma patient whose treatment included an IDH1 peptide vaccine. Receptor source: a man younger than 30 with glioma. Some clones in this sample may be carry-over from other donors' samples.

CDR3 residues: CASSLGRGGGDTQYF. CDR3 nucleotides: TGTGCCAGCAGCTTAGGTCGCGGGGGCGGCGATACGCAGTATTTT. V is TRBV7-2 and J is TRBJ2-3, with TRBD2 as a possible D gene (7 bases). Trimming took off 1 base at V and 6 bases at J, with 14 bases between the two ends. The CDR3 has 15 residues. Germline V gene data show CDR1 as SGHTA and CDR2 as FQGNSA.

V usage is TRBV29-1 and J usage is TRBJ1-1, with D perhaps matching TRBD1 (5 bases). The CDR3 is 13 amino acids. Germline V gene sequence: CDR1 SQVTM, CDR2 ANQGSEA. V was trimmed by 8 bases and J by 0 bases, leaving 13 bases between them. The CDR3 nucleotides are TGCAGCCACCGAGGGGACCTGAACACTGAAGCTTTCTTT. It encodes CSHRGDLNTEAFF.

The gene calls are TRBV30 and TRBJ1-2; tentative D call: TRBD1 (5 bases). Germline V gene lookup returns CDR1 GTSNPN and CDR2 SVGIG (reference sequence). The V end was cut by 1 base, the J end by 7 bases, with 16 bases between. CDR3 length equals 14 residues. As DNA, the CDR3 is TGTGCCTGGAGTGCATATTCCGGGACTAGTGGCTACACCTTC. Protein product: CAWSAYSGTSGYTF.

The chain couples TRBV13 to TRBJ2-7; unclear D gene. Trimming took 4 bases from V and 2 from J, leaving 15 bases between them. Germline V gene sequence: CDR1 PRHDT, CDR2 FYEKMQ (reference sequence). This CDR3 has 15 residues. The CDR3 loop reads CASSSTLQETYEQYF. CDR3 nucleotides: TGTGCCAGCAGCTCGACCTTACAAGAAACCTACGAGCAGTACTTC.

CDR3 protein: CASSEPGQGFYSNQPQHF. The CDR3 bases are TGTGCCAGCAGTGAACCGGGACAGGGGTTTTATAGCAATCAGCCCCAGCATTTT. V usage is TRBV6-1 and J usage is TRBJ1-5; 10 nucleotides match TRBD1. Looked up from germline, CDR1 is MNHNS and CDR2 is SASEGT. CDR3 size: 18 residues. J lost 0 bases, V lost 2 bases, and 7 bases had no gene match.

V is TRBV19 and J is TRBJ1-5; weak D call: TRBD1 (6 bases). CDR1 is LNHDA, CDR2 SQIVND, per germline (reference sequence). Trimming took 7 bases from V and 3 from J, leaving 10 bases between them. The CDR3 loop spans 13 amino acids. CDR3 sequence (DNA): TGTGCCAGTACAGGACAGTACAATCAGCCCCAGCATTTT. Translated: CASTGQYNQPQHF.

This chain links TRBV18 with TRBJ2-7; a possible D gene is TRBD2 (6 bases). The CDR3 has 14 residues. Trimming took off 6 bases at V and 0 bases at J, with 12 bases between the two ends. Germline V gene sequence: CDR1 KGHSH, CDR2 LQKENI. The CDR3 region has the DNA TGTGCCAGCTCCCTGGAGACTAGCTCCTACGAGCAGTACTTC. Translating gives CASSLETSSYEQYF.

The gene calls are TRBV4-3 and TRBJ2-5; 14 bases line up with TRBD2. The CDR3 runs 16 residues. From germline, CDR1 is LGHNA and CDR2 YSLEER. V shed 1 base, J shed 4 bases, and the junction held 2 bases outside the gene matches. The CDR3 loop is CASSQGLAGGGETQYF. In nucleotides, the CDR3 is TGCGCCAGCAGCCAAGGACTAGCGGGGGGGGGAGAGACCCAGTACTTC.

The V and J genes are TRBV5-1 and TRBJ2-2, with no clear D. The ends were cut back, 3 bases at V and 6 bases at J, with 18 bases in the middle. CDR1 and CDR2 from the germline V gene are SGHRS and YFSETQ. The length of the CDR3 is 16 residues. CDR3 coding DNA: TGCGCCAGCAGCTCTGGTGGTTCGGGCTGGGCCGGGGAGCTGTTTTTT. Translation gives CASSSGGSGWAGELFF.

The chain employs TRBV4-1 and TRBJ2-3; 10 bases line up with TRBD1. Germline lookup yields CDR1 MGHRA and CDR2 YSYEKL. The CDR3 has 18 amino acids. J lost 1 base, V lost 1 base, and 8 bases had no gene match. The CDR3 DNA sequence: TGCGCCAGCAGCCAAGTGGTTTATGGGACAGGGGGCACAGATACGCAGTATTTT. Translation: CASSQVVYGTGGTDTQYF.

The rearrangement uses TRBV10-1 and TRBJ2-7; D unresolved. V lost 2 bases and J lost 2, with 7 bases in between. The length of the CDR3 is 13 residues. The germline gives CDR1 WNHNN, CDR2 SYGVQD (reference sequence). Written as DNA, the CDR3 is TGCGCCAGCAGTGAGAATGAAGCCTACGAGCAGTACTTC. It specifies CASSENEAYEQYF.

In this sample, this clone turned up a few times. CDR3 DNA: TGCGCCAGCAGCCAAGATTGGCATGGGACAGGGGTTGGCTACACCTTC. Protein: CASSQDWHGTGVGYTF. The rearrangement uses TRBV4-1 and TRBJ1-2; 10 bases agree with TRBD1. Germline values: CDR1 MGHRA, CDR2 YSYEKL. The V and J ends lost 0 bases and 7 bases, in that order; junction bases with no gene match: 8. The CDR3 is made up of 16 amino acids.

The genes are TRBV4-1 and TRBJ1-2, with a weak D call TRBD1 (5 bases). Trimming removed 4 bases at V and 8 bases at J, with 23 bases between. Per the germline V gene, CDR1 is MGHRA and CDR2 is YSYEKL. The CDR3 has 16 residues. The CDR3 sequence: CASSLPLAPRVQGYTF. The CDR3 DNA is TGCGCCAGCAGCCTACCTCTTGCCCCCAGGGTACAGGGCTACACCTTC.

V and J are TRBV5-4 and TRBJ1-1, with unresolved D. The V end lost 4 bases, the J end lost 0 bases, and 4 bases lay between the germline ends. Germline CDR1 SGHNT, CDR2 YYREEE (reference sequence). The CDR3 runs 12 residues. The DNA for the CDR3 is TGTGCCAGCAGCAAAATGAACACTGAAGCTTTCTTT. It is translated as CASSKMNTEAFF. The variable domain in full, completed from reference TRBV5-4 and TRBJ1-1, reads ETGVTQSPTHLIKTRGQQVTLRCSSQSGHNTVSWYQQALGQGPQFIFQYYREEENGRGNFPPRFSGLQFPNYSSELNVNALELDDSALYLCASSKMNTEAFFGQGTRLTVV.

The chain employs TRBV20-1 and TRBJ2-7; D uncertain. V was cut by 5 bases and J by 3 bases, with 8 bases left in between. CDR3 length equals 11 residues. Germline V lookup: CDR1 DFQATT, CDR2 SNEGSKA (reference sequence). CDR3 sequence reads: CSAEIDYEQYF. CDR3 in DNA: TGCAGTGCTGAGATTGACTACGAGCAGTACTTC.

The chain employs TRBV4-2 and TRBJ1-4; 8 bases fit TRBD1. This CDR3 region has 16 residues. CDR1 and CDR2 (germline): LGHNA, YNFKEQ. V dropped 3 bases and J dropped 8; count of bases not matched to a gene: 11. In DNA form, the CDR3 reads TGTGCCAGCAGCCAGAGAGGACAGGGATTATGGGAAAAACTGTTTTTT. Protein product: CASSQRGQGLWEKLFF.

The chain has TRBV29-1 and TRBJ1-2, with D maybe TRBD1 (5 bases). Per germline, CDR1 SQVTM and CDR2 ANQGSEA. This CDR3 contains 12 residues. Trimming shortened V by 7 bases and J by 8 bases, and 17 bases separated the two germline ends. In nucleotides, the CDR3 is TGCAGCGGCGTCACCGGGACGTCGGGCTACACCTTC. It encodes CSGVTGTSGYTF.

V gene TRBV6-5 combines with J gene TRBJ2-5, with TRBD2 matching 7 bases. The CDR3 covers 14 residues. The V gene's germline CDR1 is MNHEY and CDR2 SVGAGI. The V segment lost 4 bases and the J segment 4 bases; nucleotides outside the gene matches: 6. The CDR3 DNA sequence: TGTGCCAGCAGTTCCTCGGGACTACCAGAGACCCAGTACTTC. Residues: CASSSSGLPETQYF.

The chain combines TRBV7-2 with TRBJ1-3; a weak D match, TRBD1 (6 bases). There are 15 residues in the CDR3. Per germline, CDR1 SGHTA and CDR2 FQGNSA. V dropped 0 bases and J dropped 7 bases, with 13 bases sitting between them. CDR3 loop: CASSLAARRGNTIYF. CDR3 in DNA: TGTGCCAGCAGCTTAGCGGCGAGGAGGGGGAACACCATATATTTT.

CDR3 in amino acids: CASSLGQGGTGELFF. The CDR3 bases are TGTGCCAGCAGTTTGGGACAGGGGGGTACCGGGGAGCTGTTTTTT. This chain connects TRBV27 to TRBJ2-2; 11 bases agree with TRBD1. The V and J ends lost 3 bases and 5 bases, in that order; junction bases with no gene match: 2. The CDR3 runs to 15 residues. In germline, CDR1 is MNHEY, CDR2 SMNVEV (reference sequence).

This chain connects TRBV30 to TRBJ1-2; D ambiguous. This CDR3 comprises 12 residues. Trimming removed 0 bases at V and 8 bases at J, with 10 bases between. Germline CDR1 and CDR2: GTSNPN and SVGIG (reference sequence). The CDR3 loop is CAWSVGGRGYTF. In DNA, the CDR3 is TGTGCCTGGAGTGTTGGAGGAAGAGGCTACACCTTC.

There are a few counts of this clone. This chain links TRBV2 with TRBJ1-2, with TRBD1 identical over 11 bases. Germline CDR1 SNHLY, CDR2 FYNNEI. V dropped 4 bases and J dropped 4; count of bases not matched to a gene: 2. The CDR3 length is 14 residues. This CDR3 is CASSVDRGLYGYTF. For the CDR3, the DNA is TGTGCCAGCAGTGTGGACAGGGGGCTCTATGGCTACACCTTC.

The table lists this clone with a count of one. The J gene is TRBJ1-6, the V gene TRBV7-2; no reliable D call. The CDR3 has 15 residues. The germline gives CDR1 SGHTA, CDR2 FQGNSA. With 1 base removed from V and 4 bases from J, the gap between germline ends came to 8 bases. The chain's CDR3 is CASSLGSAYNSPLHF. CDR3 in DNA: TGTGCCAGCAGCTTAGGCAGTGCATATAATTCACCCCTCCACTTT.